Listed below are T cell receptor beta chains from one sample, sequenced in a study of T-cell reconstitution after alpha-beta-depleted transplantation in children. MiXCR, run by TCRdb on the PCR reads, gives a single entry per CDR3 protein. This sample has 7,000 or so distinct CDR3 sequences, with about 10% found just once. The sample was PBMCs, mostly from graft donor cells, taken 180 days after TCRalphabeta/CD19-depleted stem cell transplant. The receptors shown here come from a child under three years old who had a stem cell transplant for acute myeloid leukemia, so the T cells may come from the graft donor. CDR3s include the opening cysteine and the closing phenylalanine or tryptophan. The D gene is left open where the match is weak. A clone size is listed for some rows: how often the clone was seen (once, few, many), or a class if it is expanded.

>TRBV20-1|NA|large|TRBJ2-3
CSARGDLNADTQYF
TGCAGTGCTAGAGGGGACCTAAACGCAGATACGCAGTATTTT
>TRBV28|TRBD1|NA|TRBJ2-1
CASSRGQGVYKEQSF
TGTGCCAGCAGCCGAGGGCAGGGGGTCTACAAAGAGCAGTCCTTC
>TRBV5-4|NA|many|TRBJ2-5
CASSLVQGSETQYF
TGTGCCAGCAGCTTGGTGCAGGGCAGTGAGACCCAGTACTTC
>TRBV7-9|NA|many|TRBJ2-5
CASSLEEETQYF
TGTGCCAGCAGCTTGGAGGAAGAGACCCAGTACTTC
>TRBV24-1|NA|many|TRBJ2-3
CATATEQDSTDTQYF
TGTGCCACTGCAACGGAACAGGACAGCACAGATACGCAGTATTTT
>TRBV28|NA|many|TRBJ2-1
CASSLPRWASSYNEQFF
TGTGCCAGCAGTTTGCCCCGATGGGCGAGCTCCTACAATGAGCAGTTCTTC
>TRBV2|NA|many|TRBJ1-5
CASSRDSNQPQHF
TGTGCCAGCAGCCGGGACAGCAATCAGCCCCAGCATTTT
>TRBV29-1|NA|medium-sized|TRBJ1-1
CSVLWSPNTEAFF
TGCAGCGTTTTGTGGAGCCCGAACACTGAAGCTTTCTTT
>TRBV27|NA|many|TRBJ1-2
CASSWGPLGGYTF
TGTGCCAGCAGTTGGGGTCCCCTCGGTGGCTACACCTTC
>TRBV20-1|NA|medium-sized|TRBJ2-1
CSASDPRAEQFF
TGCAGTGCTAGCGACCCGCGGGCTGAGCAGTTCTTC
>TRBV7-9|NA|medium-sized|TRBJ1-5
CASSLKGSSNQPQHF
TGTGCCAGCAGCTTAAAGGGTTCTAGCAATCAGCCCCAGCATTTT
>TRBV4-1|NA|many|TRBJ1-3
CASSQGRSSGNTIYF
TGCGCCAGCAGCCAAGGCAGGAGCTCTGGAAACACCATATATTTT
>TRBV28|NA|medium-sized|TRBJ1-2
CASSLTGSLNYTF
TGTGCCAGCAGCCTCACAGGGAGTCTAAACTACACCTTC
>TRBV15|NA|many|TRBJ2-5
CATSRVGPETQYF
TGTGCCACCAGCAGAGTGGGACCAGAGACCCAGTACTTC
>TRBV24-1|NA|NA|TRBJ2-7
CATSGGSYEQYF
TGTGCCACCAGCGGGGGCTCCTACGAGCAGTACTTC
>TRBV7-9|TRBD2|many|TRBJ2-7
CASSLALAVVYEQYF
TGTGCCAGCAGCTTAGCCCTAGCGGTCGTCTACGAGCAGTACTTC
>TRBV7-9|TRBD2|many|TRBJ2-5
CASSLGREPQETQYF
TGTGCCAGCAGCTTAGGGCGGGAGCCTCAAGAGACCCAGTACTTC
>TRBV5-1|NA|many|TRBJ2-1
CASSFWDEQFF
TGCGCCAGCAGCTTTTGGGATGAGCAGTTCTTC
>TRBV18|NA|many|TRBJ1-1
CASSSQQGGDTEAFF
TGTGCCAGCTCATCTCAACAGGGAGGGGACACTGAAGCTTTCTTT
>TRBV20-1|NA|medium-sized|TRBJ1-4
CSASRGPEKLFF
TGCAGTGCGAGCCGGGGTCCTGAAAAACTGTTTTTT
>TRBV20-1|NA|large|TRBJ2-2
CSARRGNTGELFF
TGCAGTGCTAGAAGGGGGAACACCGGGGAGCTGTTTTTT
>TRBV7-9|NA|medium-sized|TRBJ2-5
CASTNRDIETQYF
TGTGCCAGCACCAACAGGGATATAGAGACCCAGTACTTC
>TRBV29-1|TRBD1|many|TRBJ1-1
CSVEEQGATEAFF
TGCAGCGTTGAAGAACAGGGGGCGACTGAAGCTTTCTTT
>TRBV20-1|NA|many|TRBJ1-3
CSARRQFGNTIYF
TGCAGTGCTAGAAGGCAGTTCGGAAACACCATATATTTT
>TRBV5-1|NA|many|TRBJ2-2
CASSPGTANTGELFF
TGCGCCAGCAGCCCCGGGACGGCGAACACCGGGGAGCTGTTTTTT
>TRBV6-1|TRBD2|medium-sized|TRBJ2-1
CASTRTSGNYNEQFF
TGTGCCAGCACTAGGACTAGCGGAAACTACAATGAGCAGTTCTTC
>TRBV5-6|NA|medium-sized|TRBJ2-5
CASSWGSGETQYF
TGTGCCAGCAGCTGGGGGTCAGGAGAGACCCAGTACTTC
>TRBV12-3/TRBV12-4|TRBD2|many|TRBJ2-7
CASSTQGGPYEQYF
TGTGCCAGCAGTACTCAGGGAGGGCCCTACGAGCAGTACTTC
>TRBV7-9|NA|many|TRBJ2-5
CASSLAQGTETQYF
TGTGCCAGCAGCTTAGCGCAGGGGACCGAGACCCAGTACTTC
>TRBV5-1|NA|many|TRBJ2-1
CASSLRVSNEQFF
TGCGCCAGCAGCTTAAGAGTTAGCAATGAGCAGTTCTTC
>TRBV25-1|NA|medium-sized|TRBJ1-2
CASSEVALGRTDYGYTF
TGTGCCAGCAGTGAGGTGGCCCTGGGACGGACAGACTATGGCTACACCTTC
>TRBV28|NA|medium-sized|TRBJ2-7
CASSYAYEQYF
TGTGCCAGCAGCTATGCCTACGAGCAGTACTTC
>TRBV28|NA|medium-sized|TRBJ2-7
CARQGEGIYEQYF
TGTGCCAGGCAGGGGGAGGGCATCTACGAGCAGTACTTC
>TRBV7-7|NA|many|TRBJ1-1
CASSFTAAFF
TGTGCCAGCAGCTTCACAGCTGCTTTCTTT